The source of this T cell receptor (beta chain) is a study of control samples from healthy donors and cancer patients (dated by TCRdb to about 2020). Library prep was done by the immunoSEQ multiplex PCR assay. TCRdb re-hosts the immuneACCESS table, in-frame sequences only. Its copies lack some clones; in the studies checked, an unresolved V gene accounts for under half of them, and the cause for the rest is not known. Within this sample are about 84,000 clones, with 65% to 90% of them counted one time only. The ten most abundant clones make up roughly 12% of the sample. This clone appeared once. Its antigen is currently not known. Per-base quality was not reported, and no clone a single base away is much larger than it. Other nucleotide sequences from this sample produce the same CDR3. From the cysteine through the phenylalanine, the CDR3 covers 13 amino acids. Kept here is only the CDR3 DNA, which spans 39 bases and is read in frame from base 1. Trimming takes 6 bases off V and 8 bases off J; junction bases not matched to a gene: 6.

This sequence was found in a man aged 60 to 75 with head and neck cancer. The specimen was PBMCs. The rearrangement combines TRBV12-3 or TRBV12-4 with TRBJ1-2, with TRBD1 matching 10 junction bases. The CDR3 region: CASSPGQGGGYTF. The base sequence is TGTGCCAGCAGCCCCGGACAGGGGGGAGGCTACACCTTC.